This T cell receptor beta chain was captured by sequencing in a study of blood T cell repertoires in COVID-19. Study overall: Some COVID-19 samples were acute and others convalescent; all came from the United States, Italy and Spain. The analysed material was cDNA or gDNA that came from T cells, B-cell-depleted T cells, or PBMCs.

The CDR3 contains 16 residues. The germline V gene has CDR1 SQVTM and CDR2 ANQGSEA. V was trimmed by 0 bases and J by 0 bases, leaving 12 bases between them. The data were produced by immunoSEQ multiplex PCR, yet TCRdb's version contains in-frame clones alone and is incomplete. The table lists 250,000 to 350,000 clones, less than 90% of them singletons. The TCR was taken from a woman in her 70s with COVID-19, enrolled during active disease. Sequenced material: peripheral blood. The genes are TRBV29-1 and TRBJ2-1; maybe TRBD1 (5 bases). The CDR3 reads CSVEDGAPSSYNEQFF. The CDR3 nucleotides read TGCAGCGTTGAAGATGGGGCTCCGAGCTCCTACAATGAGCAGTTCTTC.